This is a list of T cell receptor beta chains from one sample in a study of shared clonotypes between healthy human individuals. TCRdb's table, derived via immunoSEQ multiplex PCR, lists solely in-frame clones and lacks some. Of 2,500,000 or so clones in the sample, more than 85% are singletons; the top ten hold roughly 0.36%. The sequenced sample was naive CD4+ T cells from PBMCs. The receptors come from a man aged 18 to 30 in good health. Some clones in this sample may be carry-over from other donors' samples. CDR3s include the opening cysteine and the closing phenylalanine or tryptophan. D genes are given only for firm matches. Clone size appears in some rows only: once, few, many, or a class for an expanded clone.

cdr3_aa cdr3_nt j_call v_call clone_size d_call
CASSRQVNQPQHF TGCGCCAGCAGCCGACAGGTTAATCAGCCCCAGCATTTT TRBJ1-5 TRBV4-1 . .
CASTGRLYNEQFF TGTGCCAGCACCGGGAGGCTCTACAATGAGCAGTTCTTC TRBJ2-1 TRBV28 once TRBD2
CASSLEQGVGETQYF TGCGCCAGCAGCTTGGAACAGGGGGTAGGAGAGACCCAGTACTTC TRBJ2-5 TRBV5-1 . TRBD1
CASSYVPSPANYGYTF TGTGCCAGCAGCTACGTGCCCAGCCCGGCTAACTATGGCTACACCTTC TRBJ1-2 TRBV11-1 . .
CASSPVGGRDEQYF TGTGCCAGCAGCCCGGTGGGGGGGCGGGATGAGCAGTACTTC TRBJ2-7 TRBV28 . .
CASSLRWSEETQYF TGTGCCAGCAGTTTACGGTGGAGCGAGGAGACCCAGTACTTC TRBJ2-5 TRBV6-5 . .
CASSQSQQGYYGYTF TGTGCCAGCAGTCAATCACAACAGGGGTACTATGGCTACACCTTC TRBJ1-2 TRBV27 . TRBD1
CASSSGTGYPYEQYF TGTGCCAGCAGCTCCGGGACAGGGTACCCCTACGAGCAGTACTTC TRBJ2-7 TRBV6-6 . TRBD1
CASNHSKRTDTQYF TGTGCCAGCAACCATAGTAAGCGCACAGATACGCAGTATTTT TRBJ2-3 TRBV27 once .
CATVAGGGYEQYF TGTGCCACCGTAGCGGGAGGGGGATACGAGCAGTACTTC TRBJ2-7 TRBV6-6 . TRBD2
CASSPGQVNYGYTF TGTGCCAGCTCCCCAGGACAGGTTAACTATGGCTACACCTTC TRBJ1-2 TRBV18 . TRBD1
CASSLERGTDTQYF TGTGCCAGCAGTCTGGAGCGGGGGACAGATACGCAGTATTTT TRBJ2-3 TRBV7-9 . TRBD2
CAWSSRGPSYEQYF TGTGCCTGGAGCTCGAGGGGACCATCCTACGAGCAGTACTTC TRBJ2-7 TRBV30 . .
CASRQETTIWAYGYTF TGCGCCAGCAGGCAGGAGACAACTATCTGGGCGTATGGCTACACCTTC TRBJ1-2 TRBV5-1 . .
CASSFQGTGANQPQHF TGTGCCAGTAGTTTCCAAGGGACAGGGGCAAATCAGCCCCAGCATTTT TRBJ1-5 TRBV19 . TRBD1
CASSLAGEGNQPQHF TGTGCCAGCAGTTTAGCAGGTGAGGGCAATCAGCCCCAGCATTTT TRBJ1-5 TRBV28 . .
CASSGRQSSGANVLTF TGTGCCAGCAGTGGCCGACAGAGCTCTGGGGCCAACGTCCTGACTTTC TRBJ2-6 TRBV28 . .
CASSLYSLANQPQHF TGTGCCAGCAGCTTGTACAGTTTAGCCAATCAGCCCCAGCATTTT TRBJ1-5 TRBV5-5 . .
CASSFTGASAASYEQYF TGTGCCAGCAGTTTTACTGGGGCTAGCGCCGCCTCCTACGAGCAGTACTTC TRBJ2-7 TRBV28 . .
CASSLGGTAVPAEAFF TGTGCCAGCAGCTTAGGGGGGACAGCCGTCCCAGCTGAAGCTTTCTTT TRBJ1-1 TRBV7-9 . TRBD1
CASSSTGVAPLHF TGTGCCAGCAGCTCTACAGGAGTTGCACCCCTCCACTTT TRBJ1-6 TRBV5-5 . .
CASSSPGHEQYF TGTGCCAGCAGTTCCCCGGGGCACGAGCAGTACTTC TRBJ2-7 TRBV28 . .
CASSLGSAGASGVHEQYF TGCGCCAGCAGCTTGGGTTCGGCAGGGGCCAGCGGAGTCCACGAGCAGTACTTC TRBJ2-7 TRBV5-1 . .
CASSPFDRGTTVGNQPQHF TGCGCCAGCAGCCCGTTCGACAGGGGGACCACGGTTGGCAATCAGCCCCAGCATTTT TRBJ1-5 TRBV4-3 once TRBD1
CASSLAASSGNTIYF TGCGCCAGCAGCTTGGCCGCCAGCTCTGGAAACACCATATATTTT TRBJ1-3 TRBV5-1 few .
CSSSGGFSYNEQFF TGCAGCTCCAGCGGGGGGTTCTCCTACAATGAGCAGTTCTTC TRBJ2-1 TRBV29-1 . TRBD2
CASSISGLAGSYEQYF TGTGCCAGTAGTATCAGCGGGCTAGCGGGTTCCTACGAGCAGTACTTC TRBJ2-7 TRBV19 . TRBD2
CASSRGGGDTEAFF TGTGCCAGCAGCCGGGGAGGGGGGGACACTGAAGCTTTCTTT TRBJ1-1 TRBV5-4 . .
CASRSPQAGGYTF TGTGCCAGCAGGTCGCCCCAGGCAGGAGGCTACACCTTC TRBJ1-2 TRBV28 . .
CASSLARHSGELFF TGTGCCAGCAGCTTAGCGCGGCACTCCGGGGAGCTGTTTTTT TRBJ2-2 TRBV7-2 few .
CASRSGTGIYEQYF TGCGCCAGCCGATCCGGGACAGGGATTTACGAGCAGTACTTC TRBJ2-7 TRBV23-1 . TRBD1
CASSPLQGAVDEQYF TGTGCCAGCAGTCCCTTACAGGGGGCGGTCGACGAGCAGTACTTC TRBJ2-7 TRBV6-1 . TRBD1
CASTSSDTQYF TGTGCCAGCACCAGTTCGGATACGCAGTATTTT TRBJ2-3 TRBV6-5 . .
CANRWGGRRSIQYF TGTGCCAACAGATGGGGGGGCAGGAGGAGCATTCAGTACTTC TRBJ2-4 TRBV21-1 . .
CASSLEAGSSYEQYF TGCGCCAGCAGCTTGGAGGCGGGGAGCTCCTACGAGCAGTACTTC TRBJ2-7 TRBV5-1 once .
CASSLVPLLSSYEQYF TGTGCCAGCAGCTTAGTCCCCCTCCTAAGCTCCTACGAGCAGTACTTC TRBJ2-7 TRBV11-2 . .
CASSRATGLAGKRYEQYF TGTGCCAGCAGCCGAGCCACGGGACTAGCGGGTAAACGATACGAGCAGTACTTC TRBJ2-7 TRBV28 . TRBD2
CAWQRRTGIHEQFF TGTGCCTGGCAACGCAGGACAGGGATTCATGAGCAGTTCTTC TRBJ2-1 TRBV30 . TRBD1
CASSREKDTDTQYF TGTGCCAGCAGCCGGGAGAAGGACACAGATACGCAGTATTTT TRBJ2-3 TRBV6-4 once .
CASSLGGITYEQYF TGTGCCAGCAGCTTAGGGGGGATCACCTACGAGCAGTACTTC TRBJ2-7 TRBV7-2 . .
CASSVEVGRAHEQYF TGTGCCAGCAGCGTAGAGGTCGGGAGGGCCCACGAGCAGTACTTC TRBJ2-7 TRBV9 . TRBD2
CASSPGTSGTGANVLTF TGTGCCAGCTCACCAGGCACTAGCGGGACTGGGGCCAACGTCCTGACTTTC TRBJ2-6 TRBV18 . TRBD2